One sample yielded the 28 T cell receptor beta chains listed below, sequenced in a study of T-cell reconstitution after alpha-beta-depleted transplantation in children (dated by TCRdb to the mid-2010s). Library creation used PCR. The data were produced on an Illumina HiSeq 2500. Molecular barcoding was employed in the preparation of TCR libraries, with unique molecular identifiers being used to normalize TCRbeta repertoire quantification. The public sequencing data were trimmed at Q25 with fastp and processed into clonotypes with MiXCR by TCRdb, which kept only in-frame beta chains. CDR3 protein duplicates are merged, each entry listing the most common genes and DNA. This sample is represented by about 310,000 distinct CDR3 sequences; approximately 23% of them were singletons. The biggest ten clones account for roughly 9.7% of the sample. The treatment or condition label for this specimen denotes: allogeneic hematopoietic cell transplantation with graft depleted of TCRalphabeta T cells and CD19 B cells.

Sample: PBMCs, mostly from graft donor cells, taken 180 days after TCRalphabeta/CD19-depleted stem cell transplant. All receptors come from a male patient younger than 18 who had a stem cell transplant for acute lymphoblastic leukemia, so the T cells may come from the graft donor.

The rearrangement joins TRBV25-1 to TRBJ1-2; 8 positions agree with TRBD1. CDR1 is MGHDK, CDR2 SYGVNS, per germline. Trimming at V came to 1 base and at J to 8 bases, leaving 6 bases not matched to a gene. This CDR3 has 14 residues. CDR3 DNA: TGTGCCAGCAGTGAATCGGGCAGGGGGCGAGGCTACACCTTC. It is translated as CASSESGRGRGYTF.

The chain employs TRBV20-1 and TRBJ2-3; D is uncertain. The CDR3 is 15 amino acids. Between the trimmed V and J ends, which lost 0 bases and 2 bases, there was a span of 12 bases. Germline CDR1 and CDR2: DFQATT and SNEGSKA (reference sequence). As DNA, the CDR3 is TGCAGTGCTAGAGATGGGTTCTGGACCACAGATACGCAGTATTTT. It codes for CSARDGFWTTDTQYF.

CDR3 nucleotide sequence: TGCAGCGTTCACGATGGACAGAACACTGAAGCTTTCTTT. Amino acids: CSVHDGQNTEAFF. The genes are TRBV29-1 and TRBJ1-1; D might be TRBD1 (5 bases). V dropped 5 bases and J dropped 1 base, with 11 bases sitting between them. The CDR3 covers 13 residues. Germline V lookup: CDR1 SQVTM, CDR2 ANQGSEA.

This clonotype was counted between two and nine times. The V and J genes are TRBV7-8 and TRBJ2-1, with D tentatively TRBD1 (6 bases). V lost 1 base to trimming and J lost 13 bases, with 17 bases between them. The CDR3 runs 14 residues. The germline V gene encodes CDR1 SGHVS and CDR2 FQNEAQ. The CDR3 sequence: CASSLVGLVGQQFF. The CDR3 DNA sequence: TGTGCCAGCAGCTTAGTGGGCTTGGTGGGACAACAGTTCTTC.

V gene TRBV6-1 combines with J gene TRBJ1-5; a possible D gene is TRBD1 (5 bases). The CDR3 runs 17 residues. With 5 bases removed from V and 1 base from J, the gap between germline ends came to 18 bases. CDR1 is MNHNS, CDR2 SASEGT, per germline. CDR3 DNA sequence: TGTGCCAGCAGTCCTTGGGGGGTAGGTGGGAGCAATCAGCCCCAGCATTTT. Translation: CASSPWGVGGSNQPQHF.

The chain combines TRBV12-3 or TRBV12-4 with TRBJ1-5, with D unclear. Trimming removed 6 bases from V and 2 bases from J, with 17 bases in between. The CDR3 loop spans 16 amino acids. CDR3 sequence (DNA): TGTGCCAGCAGCCCCCCTTTGGGAGAGGGCAATCAGCCCCAGCATTTT. This codes for CASSPPLGEGNQPQHF.

This clonotype has just one count. The rearrangement uses TRBV6-5 and TRBJ2-2; D unclear. Germline lookup yields CDR1 MNHEY and CDR2 SVGAGI. Trimming pared 4 bases from V and 5 bases from J, leaving 17 bases between. This CDR3 has 16 amino acids. The CDR3: CASSFPFSWETGELFF. DNA of the CDR3: TGTGCCAGCAGTTTCCCGTTTTCGTGGGAAACCGGGGAGCTGTTTTTT.

This clonotype was seen repeatedly, ten times or more. The chain uses TRBV20-1 and TRBJ1-6; TRBD1 aligns across 8 bases. The CDR3 totals 13 residues. V shed 5 bases, J shed 14 bases, and the junction held 11 bases outside the gene matches. CDR1 and CDR2 from the germline V gene are DFQATT and SNEGSKA (reference sequence). The CDR3 sequence is CSAPGQGGESLHF. CDR3 DNA: TGCAGTGCTCCCGGACAGGGTGGAGAGTCCCTCCACTTT.

This clonotype was counted between two and nine times. This CDR3 reads CASRSLAGGPADTQYF. CDR3 in DNA: TGTGCCAGCAGATCACTAGCGGGAGGGCCGGCAGATACGCAGTATTTT. V usage is TRBV7-3 and J usage is TRBJ2-3; 13 bases fit TRBD2. Germline values: CDR1 SGHTA, CDR2 FQGTGA. V lost 6 bases and J lost 4; bases outside the gene matches: 7. The CDR3 sequence is 16 residues long.

The rearrangement uses TRBV2 and TRBJ2-7; unclear D gene. Germline lookup yields CDR1 SNHLY and CDR2 FYNNEI. The CDR3 runs 12 residues. Deletions cut 3 bases from V and 7 bases from J, with 10 bases between. The CDR3: CASSDGSREQYF. The CDR3 bases are TGTGCCAGCAGTGACGGCAGCCGGGAGCAGTACTTC.

This clonotype was detected many times. The V call is TRBV20-1, the J call TRBJ2-3; possibly TRBD2 for D (5 bases). From germline, CDR1 is DFQATT and CDR2 SNEGSKA (reference sequence). V was trimmed by 7 bases and J by 1 base, leaving 15 bases between them. The CDR3 length is 14 residues. The chain's CDR3 is CSVLGSGRTDTQYF. The CDR3 region has the DNA TGCAGTGTCCTGGGGAGTGGGCGCACAGATACGCAGTATTTT.

J is TRBJ1-6 and V is TRBV11-2; TRBD1 agrees at 8 bases. This CDR3 has 14 amino acids. V gave up 5 bases and J gave up 7 bases; unmatched junction bases: 4. From germline, CDR1 is SGHAT and CDR2 FQNNGV. The CDR3 sequence: CASSLTGVNSPLHF. The CDR3 bases are TGTGCCAGCAGCCTGACAGGGGTAAATTCACCCCTCCACTTT.

This clonotype was seen at least ten times. The chain uses TRBV11-2 and TRBJ2-7; possible D gene TRBD1, 6 bases. Germline V gene lookup returns CDR1 SGHAT and CDR2 FQNNGV. Trimming pared 5 bases from V and 4 bases from J, leaving 12 bases between. The CDR3 runs 13 residues. The CDR3 bases are TGTGCCAGCAGCCCTGGACAGTTTTACGAGCAGTACTTC. Encoded protein: CASSPGQFYEQYF. Full variable domain (missing parts from reference TRBV11-2 and TRBJ2-7): EAGVAQSPRYKIIEKRQSVAFWCNPISGHATLYWYQQILGQGPKLLIQFQNNGVVDDSQLPKDRFSAERLKGVDSTLKIQPAKLEDSAVYLCASSPGQFYEQYFGPGTRLTVT.

This clonotype was detected only a few times. The chain combines TRBV3-1 with TRBJ1-3; the D gene is possibly TRBD1 (6 bases). CDR3 length equals 17 residues. V dropped 4 bases and J dropped 0 bases, with 16 bases sitting between them. Germline values: CDR1 LGHDT, CDR2 YNNKEL (reference sequence). In nucleotides, the CDR3 is TGTGCCAGCAGCCGACTAGGAGCACAGGGCTCTGGAAACACCATATATTTT. Translated, it gives CASSRLGAQGSGNTIYF.

This clonotype turned up a few times. V and J are TRBV12-3 or TRBV12-4 and TRBJ1-6; 9 positions agree with TRBD1. The CDR3 has 15 amino acids. J was trimmed by 6 bases and V by 5 bases; bases with no gene match: 5. CDR3 coding DNA: TGTGCCAGCAGTAGGACAGGGGTTAGTAATTCACCCCTCCACTTT. As protein: CASSRTGVSNSPLHF.

The chain has TRBV5-1 and TRBJ2-1, with TRBD2 matching over 9 bases. J gave up 6 bases and V 3 bases, and 7 bases lay outside the gene matches. This CDR3 has 15 amino acids. In germline, CDR1 is SGHRS, CDR2 YFSETQ. CDR3 protein: CASSWGSGGLNEQFF. CDR3 coding DNA: TGCGCCAGCAGCTGGGGTAGCGGGGGACTCAATGAGCAGTTCTTC.

This clonotype was picked up a small number of times. The J gene is TRBJ1-1, the V gene TRBV11-2, with D unclear. V shed 4 bases and J shed 5 bases, with 11 bases lying between them. The CDR3 runs to 13 residues. Germline values: CDR1 SGHAT, CDR2 FQNNGV. CDR3 coding DNA: TGTGCCAGCAGCTCCATAAGGTCTACTGAAGCTTTCTTT. This translates into CASSSIRSTEAFF.

This clonotype was counted ten times or more. The V and J genes are TRBV9 and TRBJ2-7; tentative D call: TRBD1 (5 bases). Germline CDR1 reads SGDLS; CDR2 reads YYNGEE. This CDR3 is built from 14 residues. Trimming pared 3 bases from V and 0 bases from J, leaving 10 bases between. DNA of the CDR3: TGTGCCAGCAGCGCAACAGGAAGCTCCTACGAGCAGTACTTC. This encodes CASSATGSSYEQYF.

This clonotype was counted only a few times. The chain has TRBV5-1 and TRBJ2-2; the D is unclear. The CDR3 has 17 amino acids. Germline V gene data show CDR1 as SGHRS and CDR2 as YFSETQ. V lost 5 bases and J 2 bases, leaving 19 bases between the germline ends. This chain's CDR3 is CASSSIVPNFNTGELFF. CDR3 DNA: TGCGCCAGCAGTAGTATAGTTCCCAATTTTAACACCGGGGAGCTGTTTTTT.

This clonotype has only a few counts. V usage is TRBV5-5 and J usage is TRBJ2-1; TRBD2 agrees at 13 bases. Germline V CDR1 and CDR2: SGHKS, YYEKEE (reference sequence). The CDR3 totals 16 residues. V gave up 4 bases and J gave up 5 bases; unmatched junction bases: 6. CDR3 region: CASSGLAGVRDNEQFF. The CDR3 coding sequence is TGTGCCAGCAGCGGACTAGCGGGAGTTAGGGACAATGAGCAGTTCTTC.

This clonotype was seen at least ten times. As DNA, the CDR3 is TGTGCCAGCAGCTTACAGCCCGGGAACAATGAGCAGTTCTTC. Its protein product is CASSLQPGNNEQFF. The rearrangement uses TRBV7-3 and TRBJ2-1; a weak D match, TRBD2 (5 bases). The V gene's germline CDR1 is SGHTA and CDR2 FQGTGA. Trimming took 2 bases from V and 5 from J, leaving 10 bases between them. There are 14 residues in the CDR3.

The J gene is TRBJ2-7, the V gene TRBV3-1; a weak D match, TRBD1 (7 bases). The CDR3 spans 14 residues. Germline V CDR1 and CDR2: LGHDT, YNNKEL (reference sequence). Trimming removed 4 bases at V and 4 bases at J, with 14 bases between. The CDR3, as DNA: TGTGCCAGCAGCCCCCAGGGGGGCAGATACGAGCAGTACTTC. It specifies CASSPQGGRYEQYF.

This chain joins TRBV2 and TRBJ2-6; tentatively, D is TRBD1 (6 bases). Trimming cost V 3 bases and J 0 bases, with 15 bases left between them. The length of the CDR3 is 18 residues. Germline-derived CDR1 and CDR2 are SNHLY and FYNNEI. The CDR3 nucleotides are TGTGCCAGCAGTGACCCACAGGGTGGGAGCTCTGGGGCCAACGTCCTGACTTTC. Translating gives CASSDPQGGSSGANVLTF. The full variable domain, in which reference TRBV2 and TRBJ2-6 provide the parts outside the CDR3, is EPEVTQTPSHQVTQMGQEVILRCVPISNHLYFYWYRQILGQKVEFLVSFYNNEISEKSEIFDDQFSVERPDGSNFTLKIRSTKLEDSAMYFCASSDPQGGSSGANVLTFGAGSRLTVL.

This clonotype was picked up a small number of times. The CDR3 is CSVGGGGGRLAKNIQYF. DNA of the CDR3: TGCAGCGTTGGGGGTGGCGGGGGGAGGTTAGCCAAAAACATTCAGTACTTC. The chain uses TRBV29-1 and TRBJ2-4, with 8 bases aligning to TRBD2. This CDR3 is 17 amino acids long. J gave up 0 bases and V 4 bases, and 11 bases lay outside the gene matches. The germline V gene has CDR1 SQVTM and CDR2 ANQGSEA. Complete variable domain (other parts from reference TRBV29-1 and TRBJ2-4): SAVISQKPSRDICQRGTSLTIQCQVDSQVTMMFWYRQQPGQSLTLIATANQGSEATYESGFVIDKFPISRPNLTFSTLTVSNMSPEDSSIYLCSVGGGGGRLAKNIQYFGAGTRLSVL.

This chain connects TRBV12-3 or TRBV12-4 to TRBJ1-3; 7 bases are shared with TRBD1. This CDR3 is 18 amino acids long. The J segment lost 0 bases and the V segment lost 6 bases, leaving 14 bases of the junction unmatched. The CDR3 DNA follows: TGTGCCAGCAGCCCGTATGGGGCAGGGGGACCCTCTGGAAACACCATATATTTT. This encodes CASSPYGAGGPSGNTIYF.

V usage is TRBV12-2 and J usage is TRBJ1-5; the tabulated D call, TRBD1, remains unverified against the DNA. TRBV12-2 corresponds to a pseudogene. The CDR3 extends over 16 amino acids. The CDR3 here is CASRFRAGASNQPQHF. The CDR3 nucleotides read TGTGCAAGTCGCTTTCGGGCGGGGGCTAGCAATCAGCCCCAGCATTTT.

This clonotype has a handful of counts. The chain carries TRBV12-3 or TRBV12-4 and TRBJ1-1; D may be TRBD1 (5 bases). The ends were cut back, 3 bases at V and 4 bases at J, with 15 bases in the middle. CDR3 size: 15 residues. CDR3 nucleotide sequence: TGTGCCAGCAGTTTCAGGGCCAGGGTGGCCACTGAAGCTTTCTTT. Residues: CASSFRARVATEAFF.

As for this clonotype: The germline gene is not matched at one end of the junction; a read error may be the cause. The V gene is TRBV7-2, the J gene TRBJ2-5; TRBD2 agrees at 9 bases. CDR1 is SGHTA, CDR2 FQGNSA, per germline. This CDR3 has 16 amino acids. DNA for the CDR3: TGTGTCAGCAGCTTAAGTAGCGGGAGTCCCCGAGAGACCCAGTACTTC. Translation: CVSSLSSGSPRETQYF. The entire variable domain, with the rest obtained from reference TRBV7-2 and TRBJ2-5, is as follows: GAGVSQSPSNKVTEKGKDVELRCDPISGHTALYWYRQSLGQGLEFLIYFQGNSAPDKSGLPSDRFSAERTGGSVSTLTIQRTQQEDSAVYLCVSSLSSGSPRETQYFGPGTRLLVL.